This entry concerns a single TCR beta chain. This sample is drawn from a study of T cells in Graves' hyperthyroidism and ophthalmopathy. This CDR3 is built from 15 residues. The V gene lost 1 base and the J gene lost 6 bases, with 13 bases spanning the gap. CDR1 is SGHVS, CDR2 FNYEAQ, per germline. Using RNA transcripts as the source, TCR beta CDR3 regions were amplified. HTBI primers were employed in a first-round RT-PCR of the TCR CDR3. TCRdb recomputed calls from the multiplex PCR reads with MiXCR, one row per CDR3 protein. The sample holds under 300,000 distinct CDR3 sequences; around 22% are singletons and the top ten take roughly 60%.

The gene calls are TRBV7-6 and TRBJ1-5; maybe TRBD1 (5 bases). Sequencing was carried out using blood. The sequence came from a young man with Graves' ophthalmopathy. CDR3 residues: CASSLEAGRGQPQHF. CDR3 bases: TGTGCCAGCAGCTTAGAGGCAGGGCGGGGTCAGCCCCAGCATTTT.